These 11 T cell receptor beta chains were sequenced from one sample in a study of blood T cell repertoires in COVID-19. Assay used: immunoSEQ multiplex PCR; TCRdb lists only in-frame clones, some missing. This table holds 55,000 to 65,000 clones, roughly 87% found once. Sequenced: peripheral blood. The receptors were sampled from a human donor with acute or convalescent COVID-19. The donor label of this sample is uncertain.

The V and J genes are TRBV12-3 or TRBV12-4 and TRBJ1-1; D remains unclear. CDR3 length: 12 residues. V shed 4 bases and J shed 10 bases, with 13 bases lying between them. The CDR3 loop reads CASSSTAGAAFF. DNA of the CDR3: TGTGCCAGCAGTTCAACAGCTGGTGCAGCTTTCTTT.

V gene TRBV5-1 combines with J gene TRBJ2-2; 9 bases are shared with TRBD1. Looked up from germline, CDR1 is SGHRS and CDR2 is YFSETQ. This CDR3 spans 16 amino acids. Losses at the gene ends were 0 bases for V and 6 bases for J; bases not matched to a gene: 6. The CDR3 DNA reads as TGCGCCAGCAGCTTGGGACAGGGGGAATACGCCGGGGAGCTGTTTTTT. Translated: CASSLGQGEYAGELFF. Full variable domain (remainder filled in from reference TRBV5-1 and TRBJ2-2): KAGVTQTPRYLIKTRGQQVTLSCSPISGHRSVSWYQQTPGQGLQFLFEYFSETQRNKGNFPGRFSGRQFSNSRSEMNVSTLELGDSALYLCASSLGQGEYAGELFFGEGSRLTVL.

The V and J genes are TRBV29-1 and TRBJ1-1; D is undetermined. CDR3 length: 13 residues. Germline V CDR1 and CDR2: SQVTM, ANQGSEA. Trimming removed 5 bases from V and 1 base from J, with 11 bases in between. This chain's CDR3 is CSVKARGNTEAFF. CDR3 bases: TGCAGCGTTAAGGCGCGGGGGAACACTGAAGCTTTCTTT.

Only a few counts were recorded for this clone. CDR3 nucleotide sequence: TGTGCCATAAACCAGGGTGGGAATCAGCCCCAGCATTTT. This translates into CAINQGGNQPQHF. The J gene is TRBJ1-5, the V gene TRBV19; TRBD1 is a possible D gene (5 bases). From germline, CDR1 is LNHDA and CDR2 SQIVND (reference sequence). Trimming cost V 10 bases and J 4 bases, with 14 bases left between them. This CDR3 has 13 amino acids. Using reference TRBV19 and TRBJ1-5 for the parts outside the CDR3, the full variable domain is DGGITQSPKYLFRKEGQNVTLSCEQNLNHDAMYWYRQDPGQGLRLIYYSQIVNDFQKGDIAEGYSVSREKKESFPLTVTSAQKNPTAFYLCAINQGGNQPQHFGDGTRLSIL.

The chain couples TRBV29-1 to TRBJ2-7; 7 bases match TRBD1. Germline loops: CDR1 SQVTM, CDR2 ANQGSEA. This CDR3 contains 11 residues. The CDR3 DNA is TGCACCGCGAACAGGGGTCACGAGCAGTACGTC. It is translated as CTANRGHEQYV.

The rearrangement uses TRBV27 and TRBJ1-5; the match to TRBD1 covers 10 bases. Unmatched junction bases numbered 10, after V lost 5 bases and J lost 6 bases. The V gene's germline CDR1 is MNHEY and CDR2 SMNVEV (reference sequence). The CDR3 runs 16 residues. This chain's CDR3 is CASSLSGTGAVQPQHF. CDR3 nucleotide sequence: TGTGCCAGCAGTCTCTCCGGGACAGGGGCCGTTCAGCCCCAGCATTTT.

A single count supports this clone. The chain carries TRBV6-4 and TRBJ1-1; the match to TRBD1 covers 9 bases. The CDR3 runs 14 residues. Germline trimming cut 6 bases from V and 6 bases from J; bases unmatched to any gene: 8. Germline assignment: CDR1 MRHNA and CDR2 SNTAGT. The CDR3 sequence is CASRSGTGKAEAFF. The CDR3 DNA follows: TGTGCCAGCAGGAGCGGGACAGGGAAAGCTGAAGCTTTCTTT.

V and J are TRBV2 and TRBJ2-3, with D unresolved. Looked up from germline, CDR1 is SNHLY and CDR2 is FYNNEI. The V gene lost 4 bases and the J gene lost 4 bases, with 3 bases spanning the gap. The CDR3 consists of 11 residues. The CDR3 coding sequence is TGTGCCAGCAGTGTCGCAGATACGCAGTATTTT. Amino acid sequence: CASSVADTQYF.

The chain uses TRBV10-3 and TRBJ2-1, with D tentatively TRBD2 (6 bases). The V gene lost 4 bases and the J gene lost 12 bases, with 19 bases spanning the gap. This CDR3 is built from 14 residues. The germline V gene encodes CDR1 ENHRY and CDR2 SYGVKD. The CDR3, as DNA: TGTGCCATCAGTGCGGGGAACCCGGGGGTCCGGCAGTTCTTC. Translation: CAISAGNPGVRQFF.

The chain joins TRBV15 to TRBJ2-3, with no clear D. The CDR3 loop spans 15 amino acids. The V and J ends lost 1 base and 1 base respectively, with 9 bases between them. From germline, CDR1 is LNHNV and CDR2 YYDKDF (reference sequence). The CDR3, as DNA: TGTGCCACCAGCAGAGGATACATCGGCACAGATACGCAGTATTTT. The encoded protein is CATSRGYIGTDTQYF.

This clone was seen a few times. CDR3 sequence reads: CASSPGGTPYEQYF. The DNA of the CDR3 is TGTGCCAGCAGCCCTGGGGGCACCCCCTACGAGCAGTACTTC. The rearrangement links TRBV9 to TRBJ2-7; maybe TRBD1 (6 bases). CDR3 length: 14 amino acids. Between the trimmed V and J ends, which lost 4 bases and 2 bases, there was a span of 13 bases. Per germline, CDR1 SGDLS and CDR2 YYNGEE.